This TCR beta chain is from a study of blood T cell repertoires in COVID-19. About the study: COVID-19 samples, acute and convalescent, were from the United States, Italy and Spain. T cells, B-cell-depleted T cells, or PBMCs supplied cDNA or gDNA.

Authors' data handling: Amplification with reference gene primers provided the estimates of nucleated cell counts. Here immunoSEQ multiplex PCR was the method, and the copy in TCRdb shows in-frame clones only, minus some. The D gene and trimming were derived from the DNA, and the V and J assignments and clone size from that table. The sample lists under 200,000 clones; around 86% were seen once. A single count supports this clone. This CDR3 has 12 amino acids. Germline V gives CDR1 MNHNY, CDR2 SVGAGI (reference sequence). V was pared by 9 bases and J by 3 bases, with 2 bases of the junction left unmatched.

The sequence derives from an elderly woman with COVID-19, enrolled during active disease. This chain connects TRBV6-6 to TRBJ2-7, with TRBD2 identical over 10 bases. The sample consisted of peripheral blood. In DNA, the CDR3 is TGTGCCAGTAGGACTAGCGGCTACGAGCAGTACTTC. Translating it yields CASRTSGYEQYF.